A single T cell receptor (beta chain) is shown here with its context. The target antigen is unknown. The data were obtained in a study of response to subunit inactivated influenza vaccine. V dropped 3 bases and J dropped 9 bases, with 19 bases sitting between them. Germline CDR1 and CDR2: SGDLS and YYNGEE. The CDR3 is made up of 16 amino acids. TCRdb fed the RT-PCR reads into MiXCR, producing one record per CDR3 protein. The table lists over 400,000 distinct CDR3 sequences, approximately 13% of them singletons, with 10% to 15% in the top ten. Study outcomes and limitations: Authors suggested seasonal influenza vaccinations each recruit few new T cells.

This TCR came from a man between 45 and 60 years old who received an inactivated influenza vaccine. The genes are TRBV9 and TRBJ1-6; D gene unclear. The material sequenced was PBMCs from blood, taken roughly 48 days after vaccination. CDR3 region: CASSASSGGRISPLHF. The CDR3 DNA reads as TGTGCCAGCAGCGCCTCCTCAGGAGGCCGGATTTCACCCCTCCACTTT.